This T cell receptor (beta chain) was sequenced during a study of tumor-infiltrating lymphocytes in primary liver carcinoma (dated by TCRdb to 2016 to 2017). Study-level background: Surgical resection was performed in China between 2015 and early 2016 on about five patients with histopathologically diagnosed primary liver carcinoma. Of the five patients (three men and two women, aged 30 to 69 years), four had hepatocellular carcinoma and one had combined HCC and intrahepatic cholangiocarcinoma. Tumors of the five patients were stage T1-T3 N0M0 with maximum diameters of 4.2 to 10 cm. Each sample produced roughly 3.65 to 8 million productive TCRbeta reads, and read depth showed no significant difference between tissue types. TCRbeta repertoire sequencing, expression microarrays and whole-exome sequencing were combined in the study across five regions of each liver tumor, with adjacent normal tissue and blood also included. A total of around 35 specimens from 5 patients, comprising approximately 25 tumor regions, 5 adjacent noncancerous liver tissues and 5 peripheral blood samples, were covered by TCRbeta repertoire sequencing. Technical replicate repertoires showed high reproducibility, with mean shared-clone rates about 0.88 and correlation coefficients above 0.95.

Summary of the overall study and its limitations: Because the samples were bulk and unsorted, CD4+ and CD8+ T cell repertoires could not be compared. Because only the TCR beta chain was sequenced and unpaired alpha chains were not captured, true repertoire diversity is likely underestimated. With just a handful of patients in the study, the authors point out that the findings should be validated in a larger study. Compared with blood, tumors had a significantly larger share of the repertoire taken up by the top 250 clones (p = 0.039). Consistent with antigen-driven expansion, pairs of tumor regions showed higher repertoire overlap (mean around 35%) than either tumor-adjacent pairs (about 17%) or tumor-blood pairs (around 14%).

With respect to this clonotype: Its binding antigen is unknown. This could be a read error, since a much larger clone is one nucleotide away.

Blood RNA was extracted from unsorted whole blood using TRIzol reagent, and germline DNA was obtained with the DNeasy Blood & Tissue kit. At the time of sampling, the patients were treatment-naive and had chronic HBV infection. Around 3.6 milliliters of peripheral blood were collected into K2EDTA tubes before surgery. Using a constant-region primer and ProtoScript II reverse transcriptase, TCRbeta-specific cDNA was reverse-transcribed from about 460 ng total RNA. The TCRbeta libraries were prepared through three rounds of nested multiplex PCR following a slightly modified ARM-PCR procedure. Each of the first two PCR rounds ran for roughly 11 cycles and used multiplex TRBV1-TRBV30 forward primers together with a Cbeta reverse primer. Sample barcodes and Illumina adapters were attached in a final 25-cycle PCR using Deep VentR polymerase. Before sequencing, amplicons between 200 and 500 bp were purified from gel using a QIAquick gel extraction kit. An Illumina HiSeq 2500 was used to sequence the TCRbeta amplicons, generating 250-bp paired-end reads. In the original analysis: Reads were quality-trimmed with Trimmomatic v0.33, and paired reads were merged with FLASH v1.2.11 to recover full CDR3 sequences. MiGEC v1.2.1b assigned V, D and J germline segments to the rearranged TCRbeta sequences. Clonotype statistics and Shannon-Wiener diversity indices were calculated with VDJtools v1.0.0. Except for diversity analysis, only each sample's 250 most abundant clonotypes were used in subsequent analyses to reduce sampling bias. Clones were called with MiXCR by TCRdb after fastp trimmed the public reads at Q25, and only in-frame beta chains were retained. CDR3 protein duplicates are merged, each entry listing the most common genes and DNA. The V and J calls follow TCRdb's processing rather than the paper's. Counted in this sample were 300,000 to 350,000 distinct CDR3 sequences; 65% of them appeared once. The ten largest clones represent 6.5% of the sample.

The CDR3, from cysteine to phenylalanine, totals 16 residues. The CDR3 DNA has 48 bases and is translated from base 1. Sequences MNHNS (CDR1) and SASEGT (CDR2) are obtained from the germline V gene. The source is a man aged 35-49 years with primary liver carcinoma and hepatitis B virus infection. The source material was peripheral blood. This chain is built from TRBV6-1 and TRBJ2-1, and TRBD2 aligns with 9 junction nucleotides. The DNA is TGTGGCAGCAGTGAATGGGCTAGCGGGATCCGAAATGAGCAGTTCTTC. The resulting protein is CGSSEWASGIRNEQFF.